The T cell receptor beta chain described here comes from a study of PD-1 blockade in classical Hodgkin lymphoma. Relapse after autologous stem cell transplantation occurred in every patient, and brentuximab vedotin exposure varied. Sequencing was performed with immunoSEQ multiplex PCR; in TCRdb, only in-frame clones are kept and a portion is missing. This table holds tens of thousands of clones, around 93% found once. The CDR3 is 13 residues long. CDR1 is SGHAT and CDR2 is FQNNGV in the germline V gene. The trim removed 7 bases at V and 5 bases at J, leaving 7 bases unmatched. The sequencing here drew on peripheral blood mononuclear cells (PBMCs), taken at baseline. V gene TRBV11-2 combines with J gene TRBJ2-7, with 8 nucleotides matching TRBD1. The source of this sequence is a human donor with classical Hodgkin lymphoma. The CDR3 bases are TGTGCCAGCATCGGACAGGGTCGCAACGAGCAGTACTTC. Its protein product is CASIGQGRNEQYF.